The 7 T cell receptor beta chains presented below share a single source sample, sequenced in a study of blood T cell repertoires in COVID-19 (dated by TCRdb to the early 2020s). The method was the immunoSEQ multiplex PCR assay. Held by TCRdb, this immuneACCESS table contains in-frame sequences only and omits some clones. Under half of the omission traces to an unresolved V gene where checked; the cause of the rest is unknown. This sample gives about 170,000 clones in total; around 90% of them show up just once. Roughly 0.53% of the sample is taken by the ten largest. Sequencing was done on a sample of peripheral blood. All receptors come from a man in his 60s with COVID-19, enrolled during active disease.

The V gene is TRBV6-6, the J gene TRBJ2-3, with D maybe TRBD1 (5 bases). V was shortened by 2 bases and J by 3 bases, with 9 bases between the two germline ends. Germline CDR1 and CDR2: MNHNY and SVGAGI (reference sequence). This CDR3 has 14 amino acids. This chain's CDR3 is CASSYNAGTDTQYF. The CDR3, as DNA: TGTGCCAGCAGTTACAACGCAGGGACAGATACGCAGTATTTT.

This clone was seen a single time. The chain is built from TRBV3-1 (or the pseudogene TRBV3-2) and TRBJ2-7; D might be TRBD1 (6 bases). Germline-derived CDR1 and CDR2 are LGHDT and YNNKEL (reference sequence). Between the trimmed V and J ends, which lost 4 bases and 3 bases, there was a span of 7 bases. The CDR3 contains 12 residues. Here the CDR3 reads CASSRTDYEQYF. DNA of the CDR3: TGTGCCAGCAGCCGGACAGACTACGAGCAGTACTTC.

The chain employs TRBV3-1 (or the pseudogene TRBV3-2) and TRBJ2-7, with a tentative D call TRBD1 (6 bases). Trimming shortened V by 0 bases and J by 3 bases, and 15 bases separated the two germline ends. The germline V gene has CDR1 LGHDT and CDR2 YNNKEL (reference sequence). The CDR3 is made up of 16 amino acids. Written as DNA, the CDR3 is TGTGCCAGCAGCCAAGATATGGCAGGGGCACTCTACGAGCAGTACTTC. It translates to CASSQDMAGALYEQYF.

The rearrangement joins TRBV7-2 to TRBJ2-1, with D perhaps TRBD2 (7 bases). The germline V and J ends were trimmed by 6 bases and 2 bases, with 14 bases remaining between them. This CDR3 has 15 amino acids. Germline assignment: CDR1 SGHTA and CDR2 FQGNSA. The CDR3 nucleotides read TGTGCCAGCAGAATCCGGGGGGCTACCTACAATGAGCAGTTCTTC. Its protein is CASRIRGATYNEQFF.

The chain links TRBV12-3 or TRBV12-4 to TRBJ1-5; 7 bases match TRBD1. CDR3 length: 12 amino acids. V dropped 5 bases and J dropped 7; count of bases not matched to a gene: 2. CDR3 residues: CASSDRAQPQHF. CDR3 coding DNA: TGTGCCAGCAGTGACAGGGCGCAGCCCCAGCATTTT.

The chain employs TRBV2 and TRBJ2-6; perhaps TRBD2 as D (6 bases). CDR3 length equals 15 residues. CDR1 and CDR2 from the germline V gene are SNHLY and FYNNEI. Trimming stripped 4 bases from V and 3 bases from J, with 10 bases between. CDR3 region: CASSVGGSGANVLTF. The CDR3 DNA sequence: TGTGCCAGCAGTGTAGGAGGGAGTGGGGCCAACGTCCTGACTTTC.

The chain employs TRBV24-1 and TRBJ2-7, with 10 bases fitting TRBD1. The CDR3 is 14 amino acids. J lost 6 bases, V lost 2 bases, and 3 bases had no gene match. Germline loops: CDR1 KGHDR, CDR2 SFDVKD. The CDR3 DNA sequence: TGTGCCACCAGTGATTCCGGGACAGGGGTCGAGCAGTACTTC. It is translated as CATSDSGTGVEQYF.